This T cell receptor beta chain derives from a study of CD8+ T cells in alopecia areata (dated by TCRdb to the late 2010s). For the wider study: The treated patients, all with moderate-to-severe alopecia areata, were enrolled in an open-label pilot trial of oral tofacitinib given at 5 to 10 mg twice daily. Patients stayed on tofacitinib for 6 to 18 months and then had 6 months of follow-up off drug so that delayed response and recurrence could be assessed. In both human patients and the C3H/HeJ mouse model, the study applied high-throughput TCRbeta sequencing to look at T cell clonal expansion in alopecia areata. Human TCRbeta sequencing covered scalp tissue and sorted CD4+ and CD8+ peripheral blood T cells from patchy and totalis/universalis alopecia areata patients and healthy controls. Patients on tofacitinib were biopsied at baseline and after 4 and 24 weeks of treatment, and several of the patients also had a later scalp biopsy. Scalp clonality was compared across normal scalp (n=4), patchy alopecia areata scalp (n=8), and alopecia totalis/universalis scalp (n=8). RNA came from the PAXgene miRNA kit for fixed scalp, the miRNeasy kit for PBMCs, and the RNeasy kit for mouse skin. immunoSEQ multiplex PCR using 35 Vbeta forward primers and 13 Jbeta reverse primers was used to amplify TCRbeta CDR3 regions. The research as a whole found: Higher clonality and more expanded CD8+ clones were observed in lesional scalp than in normal scalp, particularly in alopecia totalis/universalis, a finding suggestive of antigenic drive. Unlike mouse skin, which is dominated by gammadelta T cells, normal human skin has resident alphabeta T cells that are also sequenced, and this complicates analysis of the scalp TCR repertoire. Compared with mice, TCR sequences shared between patients were less clear, possibly partly because of HLA diversity across the patient population.

In light of the paper, this sample's time point label describes: baseline before oral tofacitinib. Lesional scalp punch biopsies and peripheral blood were obtained from alopecia areata patients. PBMCs were separated by density centrifugation and stained for CD3, CD4 and CD8, after which CD4+ and CD8+ T cells were sorted on a FACSAria. The protocol used for the library was the immunoSEQ multiplex PCR assay. For TCR sequencing, RNA was extracted from every sample and reverse transcribed into cDNA to serve as template. First-strand cDNA was synthesized using SuperScript III with a 2:1 mix of oligo-dT and random hexamers. A synthetic immune receptor repertoire was used to measure amplification bias, and any remaining bias was corrected computationally. In the source study's methods: Raw reads were preprocessed to remove errors, and CDR3 was defined by IMGT conventions from the conserved cysteine to phenylalanine. Clonality was computed as 1 minus the Shannon entropy, with the entropy normalized by log2 of the number of productive unique TCRs. Whether each scalp clone was CD4 or CD8 was inferred by checking scalp TCRbeta sequences against the CD4 and CD8 repertoires from sorted blood. The table was pulled from immuneACCESS by TCRdb, which kept in-frame rearrangements only. Such tables lose some clones; where checked, under half of the loss comes from unresolved V genes, and the rest has no known cause. That table is the source of V, J and clone size, and D and trimming were worked out from the DNA. The sample includes 150,000 to 180,000 clones, with about 53% observed a single time. The top ten clonotypes cover roughly a fifth of the sample.

For this clone: Its target antigen remains unknown. Base qualities are not at hand, and no much larger clone is one base apart.

Relative to germline, V is 1 base shorter and J is 6 bases shorter, with 6 bases between their ends. In the germline V gene, CDR1 corresponds to SGHVS and CDR2 to FNYEAQ. From the cysteine up to the phenylalanine, the CDR3 has a length of 12 residues. Of all the DNA, just the CDR3 is kept, 36 bases in frame from base 1. The input for sequencing was CD8+ T cells sorted from blood, taken at week 0. This TCR was recovered from a human donor with alopecia areata. The sequence joins TRBV7-6 to TRBJ1-1, with the D gene call left open. The CDR3 sequence is CASSLDFAEAFF. The bases read TGTGCCAGCAGCTTAGATTTCGCTGAAGCTTTCTTT.